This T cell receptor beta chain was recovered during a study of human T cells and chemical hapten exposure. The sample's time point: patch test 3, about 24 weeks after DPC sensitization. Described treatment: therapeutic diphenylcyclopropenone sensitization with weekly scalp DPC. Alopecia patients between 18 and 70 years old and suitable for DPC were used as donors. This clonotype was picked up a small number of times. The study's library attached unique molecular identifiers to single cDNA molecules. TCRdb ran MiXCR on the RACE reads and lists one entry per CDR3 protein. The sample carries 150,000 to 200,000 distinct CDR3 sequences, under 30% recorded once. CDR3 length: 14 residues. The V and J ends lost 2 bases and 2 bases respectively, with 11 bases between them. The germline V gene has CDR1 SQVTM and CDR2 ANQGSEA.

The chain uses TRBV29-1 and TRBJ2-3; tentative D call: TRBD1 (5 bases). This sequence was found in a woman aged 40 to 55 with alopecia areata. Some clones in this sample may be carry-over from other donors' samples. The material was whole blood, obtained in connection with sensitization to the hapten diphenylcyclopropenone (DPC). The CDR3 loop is CSVERGRDTDTQYF. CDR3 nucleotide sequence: TGCAGCGTTGAAAGGGGTCGTGACACAGATACGCAGTATTTT.